The rows below give T cell receptor beta chains drawn from one sample of a study of blood T cell repertoires in COVID-19. Generated by immunoSEQ multiplex PCR, the TCRdb table keeps only in-frame clones and is missing some. The sample shows 150,000 to 200,000 clones, 87% of them seen only once. The source material was peripheral blood. The receptors were gathered from a man aged 35 to 55 with active or convalescent COVID-19. CDR3s include the opening cysteine and the closing phenylalanine or tryptophan. Fields, in order: V gene, clone size, J gene, CDR3 protein. Where a row states a size, it is once, few, many or the class of an expanded clone; other rows omit it.

TRBV6-5	.	TRBJ2-1	CASSTGVREQFF
TRBV20-1	.	TRBJ2-7	CSASPWTSGGGEQYF
TRBV6-1	.	TRBJ2-3	CASSSDGGTQYF
TRBV19	.	TRBJ1-5	CASSIRAPSNQPQHF
TRBV9	.	TRBJ2-2	CASSPPGSMAGELFF
TRBV7-9	.	TRBJ2-1	CASSSGQPGEQFF
TRBV24-1	.	TRBJ1-2	CATSDAGIYGYTF
TRBV19	once	TRBJ2-5	CASSIVGGAETQYF
TRBV7-9	.	TRBJ1-4	CASSLVSGQTNEKLFF
TRBV7-8	.	TRBJ2-7	CASSLMAAGDHEQYF
TRBV15	once	TRBJ2-1	CATSSQLAGPLRSSYNEQFF
TRBV30	.	TRBJ1-4	CAWGPGGLGEKLFF
TRBV30	.	TRBJ1-5	CAWSTTDRGPQHF
TRBV5-1	.	TRBJ1-5	CASSLETGSNQPQHF
TRBV25-1	.	TRBJ1-3	CASSGRGDFSGNTIYF
TRBV4-2	.	TRBJ1-4	CASSQEARGGDEKLFF
TRBV11-1	.	TRBJ2-1	CASSLGGTGGFNEQFF
TRBV2	.	TRBJ1-2	CASVFGGDYGYTF
TRBV4-3	.	TRBJ1-4	CASSRIQGTKLFF
TRBV2	many	TRBJ1-4	CASSSDRWEEKLFF
TRBV29-1	.	TRBJ1-2	CSAGGTSYGYTF
TRBV27	.	TRBJ2-3	CASSWTSGADTQYF
TRBV2	few	TRBJ1-1	CASSEGGLVAFF
TRBV14	.	TRBJ2-7	CASSHDPMGAGGRNEQYF
TRBV28	.	TRBJ1-3	CASSFGTGNTIYF
TRBV15	.	TRBJ1-5	CATSRGTGMSNQPQHF
TRBV5-5	once	TRBJ2-2	CASSFTGAGELFF
TRBV5-4	.	TRBJ2-7	CASSAQGQISYEQYF
TRBV2	.	TRBJ1-2	CASSEARGSFGYTF
TRBV19	.	TRBJ1-6	CASSIRSSYNSPLHF
TRBV11-2	.	TRBJ1-2	CASSLLGADTF
TRBV5-5	.	TRBJ1-5	CASSLTGGHSSNQPQHF
TRBV15	.	TRBJ2-1	CATSRVLGRQNNEQFF
TRBV18	.	TRBJ2-2	CASSPTGGGDTGELFF
TRBV27	.	TRBJ2-7	CASSDLGQGAYEQYF
TRBV6-5	once	TRBJ2-5	CASSKQGAQGETQYF
TRBV9	.	TRBJ2-2	CASSGLAQGGTGELFF
TRBV15	.	TRBJ2-7	CATSRERGETYEQYF
TRBV5-1	.	TRBJ2-5	CASSPTPGETQYF
TRBV7-9	.	TRBJ1-1	CASSTKTGGLNTEAFF
TRBV7-9	.	TRBJ2-7	CASSPTGDEQYF
TRBV5-1	.	TRBJ1-4	CASSPRQGPNEKLFF
TRBV2	.	TRBJ2-2	CASSFRDRGAGELFF
TRBV4-2	.	TRBJ2-3	CASSKGGSGGAVADTQYF
TRBV28	.	TRBJ2-7	CASSLGALDEQYF
TRBV12-3/TRBV12-4	.	TRBJ2-7	CASSLYSSYEQYF
TRBV19	.	TRBJ1-2	CASSIDLAGGYYGYTF
TRBV3-1/TRBV3-2	.	TRBJ1-2	CASSQASDYGYTF
TRBV11-2	.	TRBJ2-1	CASSFRTGTFF
TRBV3-1/TRBV3-2	once	TRBJ1-1	CASSQDAPDRGNTEAFF
TRBV11-2	.	TRBJ1-5	CASSLDRGVAQPQHF
TRBV2	.	TRBJ2-7	CASRRTGYEQYF
TRBV7-2	.	TRBJ1-2	CASSTRRQARDYGYTF
TRBV27	.	TRBJ1-5	CASSFSGNSNQPQHF
TRBV18	once	TRBJ2-2	CASSPIRTGESGELFF
TRBV23-1	.	TRBJ1-2	CASSQSRENSCYGYTF
TRBV29-1	.	TRBJ1-2	CSVPESGQGRGYGYTF
TRBV18	.	TRBJ1-4	CASSPTRHGDSNEKLFF
TRBV7-8	.	TRBJ1-2	CASSPWGSSSVRGYTF
TRBV6-5	.	TRBJ1-4	CASRTDRSNEKLFF